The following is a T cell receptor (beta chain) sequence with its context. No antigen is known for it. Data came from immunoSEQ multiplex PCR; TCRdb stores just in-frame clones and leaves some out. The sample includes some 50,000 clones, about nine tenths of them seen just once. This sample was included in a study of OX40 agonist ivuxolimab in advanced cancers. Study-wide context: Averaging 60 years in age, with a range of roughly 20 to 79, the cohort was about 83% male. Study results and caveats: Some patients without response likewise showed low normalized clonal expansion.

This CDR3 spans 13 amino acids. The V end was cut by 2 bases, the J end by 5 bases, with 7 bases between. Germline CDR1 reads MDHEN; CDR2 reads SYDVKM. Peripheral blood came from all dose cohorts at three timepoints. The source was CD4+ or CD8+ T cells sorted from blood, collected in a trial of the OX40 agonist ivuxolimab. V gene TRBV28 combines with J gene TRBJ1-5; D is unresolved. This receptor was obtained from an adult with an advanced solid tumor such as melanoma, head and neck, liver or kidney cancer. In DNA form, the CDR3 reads TGTGCCAGCAGTTTACTGGGTCATCAGCCCCAGCATTTT. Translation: CASSLLGHQPQHF.